One sample yielded the 12 T cell receptor beta chains listed below, sequenced in a study of cytomegalovirus exposure and HLA in healthy donors. Repertoires were generated with immunoSEQ multiplex PCR, while TCRdb's copy carries only in-frame clones and drops some. The table lists approximately 180,000 clones, approximately 87% of them singletons. Sequencing used PBMCs. The receptors come from a woman younger than 45 in good health and CMV-seronegative.

The chain recombines TRBV2 with TRBJ2-3, with 12 bases aligning to TRBD2. Germline CDR1 reads SNHLY; CDR2 reads FYNNEI. V gave up 2 bases and J gave up 9 bases; unmatched junction bases: 3. The CDR3 runs to 14 residues. CDR3 nucleotides: TGTGCCAGCAGTGAAACTAGCGGGGGGACCACGCAGTATTTT. It specifies CASSETSGGTTQYF.

The chain uses TRBV6-5 and TRBJ2-1; 9 positions match TRBD2. The CDR3 extends over 14 amino acids. After removal of 10 bases from V and 5 bases from J, the junction contained 9 bases not matched to a gene. The germline V gene has CDR1 MNHEY and CDR2 SVGAGI. The CDR3 loop is CATFAKRGDNEQFF. DNA of the CDR3: TGTGCCACCTTCGCGAAGCGGGGGGACAATGAGCAGTTCTTC.

The chain has TRBV2 and TRBJ2-5; TRBD1 matches 8 bases. After removal of 8 bases from V and 3 bases from J, the junction contained 11 bases not matched to a gene. The germline CDR1 and CDR2 sequences are SNHLY and FYNNEI. The CDR3 contains 15 residues. The CDR3 region has the DNA TGTGCCAGCTTGCCGGACAGGGACTTCGAAGAGACCCAGTACTTC. Residues: CASLPDRDFEETQYF.

The V call is TRBV6-1, the J call TRBJ2-3, with D tentatively TRBD1 (5 bases). Deletions cut 4 bases from V and 6 bases from J, with 11 bases between. Germline V lookup: CDR1 MNHNS, CDR2 SASEGT. The CDR3 covers 13 residues. The CDR3 bases are TGTGCCAGCAGTGGCACAGGACGGGATACGCAGTATTTT. Its protein is CASSGTGRDTQYF.

V gene TRBV27 combines with J gene TRBJ1-6, with 7 nucleotides matching TRBD1. CDR3 size: 17 residues. Germline trimming cut 5 bases from V and 8 bases from J; bases unmatched to any gene: 15. Germline V gene lookup returns CDR1 MNHEY and CDR2 SMNVEV (reference sequence). For the CDR3, the DNA is TGTGCCAGCAGTACGCCTTCCTTGAGGGGGCAGGATTCACCCCTCCACTTT. Translated, it gives CASSTPSLRGQDSPLHF.

V gene TRBV7-9 combines with J gene TRBJ1-1; D not resolved. CDR1 and CDR2 from the germline V gene are SEHNR and FQNEAQ (reference sequence). Trimming cost V 3 bases and J 0 bases, with 8 bases left between them. The CDR3 extends over 14 amino acids. CDR3 region: CASSFGQMNTEAFF. The CDR3 DNA sequence: TGTGCCAGCAGCTTTGGCCAGATGAACACTGAAGCTTTCTTT.

The chain carries TRBV2 and TRBJ1-1, with a tentative D call TRBD1 (5 bases). Germline CDR1 and CDR2: SNHLY and FYNNEI. V lost 10 bases and J lost 7, with 16 bases in between. The CDR3 has 12 residues. The CDR3 protein is CATAQDLREAFF. As DNA, the CDR3 is TGTGCCACAGCACAGGACCTTCGTGAAGCTTTCTTT.

V is TRBV2 and J is TRBJ2-7, with a possible D match to TRBD2 (5 bases). Germline V lookup: CDR1 SNHLY, CDR2 FYNNEI. Trimming took 7 bases from V and 3 from J, leaving 13 bases between them. The CDR3 is 13 amino acids. CDR3 residues: CASTGNTSYEQYF. In DNA form, the CDR3 reads TGTGCCAGCACGGGGAACACCAGCTACGAGCAGTACTTC.

This chain uses TRBV30 with TRBJ1-6; 8 bases line up with TRBD1. Unmatched junction bases numbered 2, after V lost 1 base and J lost 6 bases. Germline V gives CDR1 GTSNPN, CDR2 SVGIG (reference sequence). This CDR3 has 14 residues. The CDR3 sequence: CAWSGTGRNSPLHF. CDR3 coding DNA: TGTGCCTGGAGTGGGACAGGGCGTAATTCACCCCTCCACTTT.

As regards this clone: The junction and the germline gene differ at one end; a read error may be behind it. V gene TRBV29-1 combines with J gene TRBJ2-1; the D gene is possibly TRBD2 (6 bases). Germline CDR1 SQVTM, CDR2 ANQGSEA. CDR3 length: 14 residues. The CDR3 DNA sequence: TGCAGCGTGGAAGCGGGTGGTGGGTACAATGAGCAGTTCTTC. Translating gives CSVEAGGGYNEQFF.

The rearrangement uses TRBV5-6 and TRBJ2-1, with D unclear. This CDR3 is 13 amino acids long. CDR1 SGHDT and CDR2 YYEEEE come from the germline V gene. V lost 4 bases to trimming and J lost 3 bases, with 8 bases between them. The CDR3 protein is CASSPGVYNEQFF. The CDR3 DNA reads as TGTGCCAGCAGCCCTGGAGTCTACAATGAGCAGTTCTTC.

The chain has TRBV5-4 and TRBJ2-7, with unresolved D. Germline lookup yields CDR1 SGHNT and CDR2 YYREEE (reference sequence). The CDR3 has 12 amino acids. V shed 2 bases and J shed 3 bases, with 6 bases lying between them. The DNA for the CDR3 is TGTGCCAGCAGCTTTTCCGGCTACGAGCAGTACTTC. Translated: CASSFSGYEQYF.